This section outlines one T cell receptor beta chain sequence together with its context. This specimen belongs to a study of technical replicates of blood from a handful of donors. The repertoire was sequenced with immunoSEQ multiplex PCR; TCRdb's copy has only in-frame clones and lacks some. The sample yields about 62,000 clones, around 87% seen once. The V gene's germline CDR1 is SGHRS and CDR2 YFSETQ. V trimming: 4 bases; J trimming: 1 base; junction bases outside the gene matches: 4. This CDR3 contains 14 residues. The sequenced material came from PBMCs. The receptor was isolated from a human donor in good health. Some clones in this sample may be carry-over from other donors' samples. The gene calls are TRBV5-1 and TRBJ1-1; 7 bases fit TRBD1. DNA for the CDR3: TGCGCCAGCAGCGGACAGGTCCCGAACACTGAAGCTTTCTTT. Protein product: CASSGQVPNTEAFF. The variable domain in full, completed from reference TRBV5-1 and TRBJ1-1, reads KAGVTQTPRYLIKTRGQQVTLSCSPISGHRSVSWYQQTPGQGLQFLFEYFSETQRNKGNFPGRFSGRQFSNSRSEMNVSTLELGDSALYLCASSGQVPNTEAFFGQGTRLTVV.